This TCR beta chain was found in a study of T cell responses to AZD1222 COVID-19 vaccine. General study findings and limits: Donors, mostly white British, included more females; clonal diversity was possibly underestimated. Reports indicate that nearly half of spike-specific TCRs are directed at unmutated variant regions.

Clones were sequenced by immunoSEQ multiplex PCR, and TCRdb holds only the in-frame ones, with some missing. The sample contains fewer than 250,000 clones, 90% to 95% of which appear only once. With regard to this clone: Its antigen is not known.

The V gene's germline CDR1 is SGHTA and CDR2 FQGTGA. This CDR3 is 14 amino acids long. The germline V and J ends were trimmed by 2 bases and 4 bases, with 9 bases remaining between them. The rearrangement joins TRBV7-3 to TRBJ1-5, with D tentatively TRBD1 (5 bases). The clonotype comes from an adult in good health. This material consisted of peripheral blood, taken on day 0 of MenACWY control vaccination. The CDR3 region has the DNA TGTGCCAGCAGCTTATCCGGGGGTAATCAGCCCCAGCATTTT. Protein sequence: CASSLSGGNQPQHF.